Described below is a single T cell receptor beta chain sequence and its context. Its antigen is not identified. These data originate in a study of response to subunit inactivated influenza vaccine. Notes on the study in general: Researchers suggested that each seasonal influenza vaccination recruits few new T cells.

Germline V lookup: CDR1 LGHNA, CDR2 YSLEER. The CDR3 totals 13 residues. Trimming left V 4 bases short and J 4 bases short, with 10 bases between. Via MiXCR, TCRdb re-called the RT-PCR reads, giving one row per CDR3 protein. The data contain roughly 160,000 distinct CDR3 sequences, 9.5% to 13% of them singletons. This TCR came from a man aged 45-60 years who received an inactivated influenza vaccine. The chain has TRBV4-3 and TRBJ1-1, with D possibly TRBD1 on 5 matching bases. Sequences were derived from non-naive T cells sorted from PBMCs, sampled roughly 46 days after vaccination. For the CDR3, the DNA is TGCGCCAGCAGCCCAAGCAGGGCCACTGAAGCTTTCTTT. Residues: CASSPSRATEAFF.